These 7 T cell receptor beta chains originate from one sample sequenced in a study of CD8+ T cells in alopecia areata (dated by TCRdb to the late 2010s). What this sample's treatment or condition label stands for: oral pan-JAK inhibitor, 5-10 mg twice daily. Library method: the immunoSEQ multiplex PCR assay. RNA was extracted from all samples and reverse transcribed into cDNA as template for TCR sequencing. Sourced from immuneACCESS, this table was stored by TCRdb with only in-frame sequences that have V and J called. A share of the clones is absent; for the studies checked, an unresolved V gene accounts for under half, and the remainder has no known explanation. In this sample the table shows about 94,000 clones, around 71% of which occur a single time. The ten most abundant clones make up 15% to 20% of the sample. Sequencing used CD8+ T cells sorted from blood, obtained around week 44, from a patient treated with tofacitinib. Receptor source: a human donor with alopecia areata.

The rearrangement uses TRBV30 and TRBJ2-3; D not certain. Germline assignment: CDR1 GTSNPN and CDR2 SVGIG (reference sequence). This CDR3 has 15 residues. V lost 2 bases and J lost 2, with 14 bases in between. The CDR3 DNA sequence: TGTGCCTGGAGTCGATTGGCTGGGAACACAGATACGCAGTATTTT. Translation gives CAWSRLAGNTDTQYF. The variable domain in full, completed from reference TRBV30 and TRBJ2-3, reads SQTIHQWPATLVQPVGSPLSLECTVEGTSNPNLYWYRQAAGRGLQLLFYSVGIGQISSEVPQNLSASRPQDRQFILSSKKLLLSDSGFYLCAWSRLAGNTDTQYFGPGTRLTVL.

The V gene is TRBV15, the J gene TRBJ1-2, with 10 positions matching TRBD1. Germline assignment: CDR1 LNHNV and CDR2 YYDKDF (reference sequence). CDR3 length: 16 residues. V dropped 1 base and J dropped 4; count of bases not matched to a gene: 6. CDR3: CATSRGQGAPIYGYTF. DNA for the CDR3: TGTGCCACCAGCAGAGGACAGGGGGCGCCTATCTATGGCTACACCTTC.

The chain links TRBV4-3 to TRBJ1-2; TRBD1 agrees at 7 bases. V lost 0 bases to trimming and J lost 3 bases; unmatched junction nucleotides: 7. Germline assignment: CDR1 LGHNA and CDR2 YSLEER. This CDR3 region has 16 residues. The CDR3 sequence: CASSQDEQGEYYGYTF. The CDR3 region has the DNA TGCGCCAGCAGCCAAGATGAGCAGGGGGAATACTATGGCTACACCTTC.

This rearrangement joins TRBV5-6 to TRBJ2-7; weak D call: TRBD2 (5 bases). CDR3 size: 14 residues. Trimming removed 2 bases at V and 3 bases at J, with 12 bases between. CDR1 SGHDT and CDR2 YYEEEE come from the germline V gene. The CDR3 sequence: CASSLSGSSYEQYF. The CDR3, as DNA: TGTGCCAGCAGCTTATCGGGGAGCAGCTACGAGCAGTACTTC.

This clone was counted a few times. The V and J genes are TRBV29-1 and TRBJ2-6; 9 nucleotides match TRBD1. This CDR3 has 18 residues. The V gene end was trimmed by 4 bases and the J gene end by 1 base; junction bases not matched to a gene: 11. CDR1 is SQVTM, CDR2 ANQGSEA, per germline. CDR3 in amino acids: CSVVLRDRATSGANVLTF. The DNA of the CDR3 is TGCAGCGTTGTGCTTAGGGACAGGGCGACGTCTGGGGCCAACGTCCTGACTTTC. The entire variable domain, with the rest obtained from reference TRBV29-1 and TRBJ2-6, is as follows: SAVISQKPSRDICQRGTSLTIQCQVDSQVTMMFWYRQQPGQSLTLIATANQGSEATYESGFVIDKFPISRPNLTFSTLTVSNMSPEDSSIYLCSVVLRDRATSGANVLTFGAGSRLTVL.

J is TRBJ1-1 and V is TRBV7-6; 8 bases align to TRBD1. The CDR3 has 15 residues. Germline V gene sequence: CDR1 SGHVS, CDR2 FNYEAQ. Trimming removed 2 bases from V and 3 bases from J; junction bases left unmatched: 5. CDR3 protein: CASSLSPTGDTEAFF. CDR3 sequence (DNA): TGTGCCAGCAGCTTATCGCCGACAGGGGACACTGAAGCTTTCTTT.

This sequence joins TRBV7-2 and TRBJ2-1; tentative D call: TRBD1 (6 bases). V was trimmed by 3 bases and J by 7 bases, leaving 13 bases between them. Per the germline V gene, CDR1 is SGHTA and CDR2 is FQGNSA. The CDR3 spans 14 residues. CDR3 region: CASSLETGINEQFF. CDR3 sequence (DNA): TGTGCCAGCAGCTTGGAAACAGGGATTAATGAGCAGTTCTTC.